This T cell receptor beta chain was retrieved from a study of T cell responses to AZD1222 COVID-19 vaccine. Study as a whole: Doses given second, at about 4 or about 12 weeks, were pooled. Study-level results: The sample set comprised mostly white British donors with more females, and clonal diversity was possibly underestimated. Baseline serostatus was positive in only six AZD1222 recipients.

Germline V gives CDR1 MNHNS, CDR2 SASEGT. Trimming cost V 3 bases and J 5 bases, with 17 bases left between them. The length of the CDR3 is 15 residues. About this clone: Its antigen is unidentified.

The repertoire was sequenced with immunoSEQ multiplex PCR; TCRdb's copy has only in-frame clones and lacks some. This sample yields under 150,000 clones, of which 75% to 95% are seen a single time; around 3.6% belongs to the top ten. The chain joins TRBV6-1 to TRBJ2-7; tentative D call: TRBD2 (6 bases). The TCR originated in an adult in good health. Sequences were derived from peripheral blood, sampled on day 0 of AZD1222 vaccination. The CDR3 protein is CASSDTGSAGHEQYF. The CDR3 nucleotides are TGTGCCAGCAGTGACACCGGGAGCGCCGGCCACGAGCAGTACTTC.